One sample yielded the 15 T cell receptor beta chains listed below, sequenced in a study of OX40 agonist ivuxolimab in advanced cancers. Generated by immunoSEQ multiplex PCR, the TCRdb table keeps only in-frame clones and is missing some. Here the sample spans tens of thousands of clones, 90% being singletons. The source material was CD4+ or CD8+ T cells sorted from blood, sampled in a trial of the OX40 agonist ivuxolimab. Receptors were obtained from an adult with an advanced solid tumor such as melanoma, head and neck, liver or kidney cancer.

This CDR3 is CASSPHLELTEAFF. The CDR3 DNA is TGTGCCAGTAGTCCGCACCTCGAGTTGACTGAAGCTTTCTTT. The gene calls are TRBV19 and TRBJ1-1; D ambiguous. The germline V gene has CDR1 LNHDA and CDR2 SQIVND (reference sequence). V shed 5 bases and J shed 5 bases, with 15 bases lying between them. The CDR3 loop spans 14 amino acids.

The V and J genes are TRBV6-1 and TRBJ2-3; D possibly corresponds to TRBD1 (5 bases). The CDR3 sequence is 16 residues long. The ends were cut back, 1 base at V and 1 base at J, with 12 bases in the middle. Germline lookup yields CDR1 MNHNS and CDR2 SASEGT. For the CDR3, the DNA is TGTGCCAGCAGTGAAGATGGGGCCCAACGCACAGATACGCAGTATTTT. Protein sequence: CASSEDGAQRTDTQYF.

The V gene is TRBV19, the J gene TRBJ2-2; 10 nucleotides agree with TRBD1. Germline-derived CDR1 and CDR2 are LNHDA and SQIVND (reference sequence). Losses at the gene ends were 6 bases for V and 3 bases for J; bases not matched to a gene: 10. The CDR3 contains 17 residues. CDR3 DNA sequence: TGTGCCAGTAGCCATAACCCCGGGACAGGGGACACCGGGGAGCTGTTTTTT. Encoded protein: CASSHNPGTGDTGELFF.

V and J are TRBV6-6 and TRBJ2-7; D is unresolved. This CDR3 comprises 12 residues. Germline V gene data show CDR1 as MNHNY and CDR2 as SVGAGI (reference sequence). Trimming took 1 base from V and 5 from J, leaving 6 bases between them. The DNA of the CDR3 is TGTGCCAGCAGTTACTACGGCCACGAGCAGTACGTC. It specifies CASSYYGHEQYV.

The chain couples TRBV18 to TRBJ1-5; possible D gene TRBD1, 5 bases. The CDR3 sequence is 16 residues long. Germline CDR1 reads KGHSH; CDR2 reads LQKENI. Trimming pared 6 bases from V and 0 bases from J, leaving 15 bases between. CDR3 DNA: TGTGCCAGCTCTGGGGGTCCACAGGATAGCAATCAGCCCCAGCATTTT. Its translation is CASSGGPQDSNQPQHF.

The gene calls are TRBV11-3 and TRBJ2-5; 8 bases match TRBD1. CDR3 length equals 15 residues. CDR1 is SGHNT, CDR2 YENEEA, per germline. The V gene end was trimmed by 4 bases and the J gene end by 2 bases; junction bases not matched to a gene: 6. The CDR3 protein is CASSSQTGAQETQYF. The CDR3 DNA is TGTGCCAGCAGCTCTCAGACAGGGGCTCAAGAGACCCAGTACTTC.

The chain uses TRBV15 and TRBJ1-4; D uncertain. CDR1 is LNHNV, CDR2 YYDKDF, per germline (reference sequence). This CDR3 is 12 amino acids long. V dropped 1 base and J dropped 7 bases, with 4 bases sitting between them. CDR3 residues: CATSRVGEKLFF. For the CDR3, the DNA is TGTGCCACCAGCAGAGTAGGTGAAAAACTGTTTTTT.

There are a few counts of this clone. CDR3 residues: CASGGLNYGYTF. The CDR3, as DNA: TGTGCCTCAGGTGGCCTAAACTATGGCTACACCTTC. V and J are TRBV7-9 and TRBJ1-2; D not resolved. This CDR3 region has 12 residues. Looked up from germline, CDR1 is SEHNR and CDR2 is FQNEAQ (reference sequence). V was clipped by 11 bases and J by 2 bases, with 12 bases between them.

CDR3 residues: CASSSQDSYEQYF. The CDR3 DNA reads TGTGCCAGCAGCTCTCAGGACTCCTACGAGCAGTACTTC. V usage is TRBV11-2 and J usage is TRBJ2-7; D remains ambiguous. Between the trimmed V and J ends, which lost 4 bases and 0 bases, there was a span of 7 bases. Germline V gene lookup returns CDR1 SGHAT and CDR2 FQNNGV. This CDR3 region has 13 residues.

The chain is built from TRBV5-6 and TRBJ1-5; possibly TRBD1 for D (6 bases). V shed 2 bases and J shed 4 bases, with 16 bases lying between them. The V gene's germline CDR1 is SGHDT and CDR2 YYEEEE. The CDR3 consists of 16 residues. CDR3 nucleotide sequence: TGTGCCAGCAGCTTAAGGCAGCTTAGGGGGAATCAGCCCCAGCATTTT. Translated, it gives CASSLRQLRGNQPQHF.

V gene TRBV28 combines with J gene TRBJ1-2; D gene ambiguous. Germline CDR1 MDHEN, CDR2 SYDVKM. Trimming removed 6 bases at V and 7 bases at J, with 9 bases between. The CDR3 runs to 11 residues. The CDR3 DNA follows: TGTGCCAGCAGCCAATCGACTGGCTACACCTTC. Its protein is CASSQSTGYTF.

The chain couples TRBV7-2 to TRBJ1-2, with D maybe TRBD1 (5 bases). Germline V gene lookup returns CDR1 SGHTA and CDR2 FQGNSA. The CDR3 loop spans 13 amino acids. V was shortened by 5 bases and J by 1 base, with 8 bases between the two germline ends. CDR3 region: CASSPGDNYGYTF. The CDR3 DNA reads TGTGCCAGCAGCCCGGGGGATAACTATGGCTACACCTTC.

V and J are TRBV2 and TRBJ2-7, with 7 nucleotides matching TRBD2. Germline V CDR1 and CDR2: SNHLY, FYNNEI. The CDR3 extends over 15 amino acids. The V and J ends lost 6 bases and 0 bases, in that order; junction bases with no gene match: 8. The CDR3 protein is CASSLSSGHSYEQYF. The CDR3, as DNA: TGTGCCAGCAGCCTTAGTAGCGGGCACTCCTACGAGCAGTACTTC.

This chain links TRBV5-1 with TRBJ2-3; 10 bases agree with TRBD2. Unmatched junction bases numbered 5, after V lost 4 bases and J lost 0 bases. This CDR3 contains 16 residues. The germline V gene has CDR1 SGHRS and CDR2 YFSETQ. The CDR3 protein is CASSPGLAQSTDTQYF. The CDR3 region has the DNA TGCGCCAGCAGCCCGGGACTAGCGCAAAGCACAGATACGCAGTATTTT.

The chain links TRBV6-1 to TRBJ1-4, with 9 bases aligning to TRBD1. The V gene end was trimmed by 4 bases and the J gene end by 2 bases; junction bases not matched to a gene: 5. Germline loops: CDR1 MNHNS, CDR2 SASEGT. The CDR3 loop spans 16 amino acids. The CDR3 here is CASSVGQGGTNEKLFF. The CDR3 DNA is TGTGCCAGCAGTGTGGGACAGGGTGGGACTAATGAAAAACTGTTTTTT.